This TCR beta chain was sequenced during a study of OX40 agonist ivuxolimab in advanced cancers. Study overall: Patients were dosed with the agonistic anti-OX40 (CD134) antibody ivuxolimab.

Assay: immunoSEQ multiplex PCR; the TCRdb copy retains only in-frame clones and omits some. The table lists approximately 100,000 clones, approximately 90% of them singletons. Note on this clone: Its specificity is not known.

General observations from the study: Expansion of clones was among the lowest in partial responders at 0.1-3.0 mg/kg. Expanded clones belonging to CD8+ T cells outnumbered, on average, those of CD4+. Some nonresponders likewise displayed low normalized T-cell clonal expansion.

The ends lost 7 bases at V and 15 bases at J; junction bases unmatched: 7. From germline, CDR1 is DFQATT and CDR2 SNEGSKA (reference sequence). This CDR3 spans 11 amino acids. The rearrangement links TRBV20-1 to TRBJ2-1, with 12 positions matching TRBD2. This receptor was identified in an adult with an advanced solid tumor such as melanoma, head and neck, liver or kidney cancer. The sequences come from CD4+ or CD8+ T cells sorted from blood, collected in a trial of the OX40 agonist ivuxolimab. The CDR3 DNA sequence: TGCAGTGGAAGACTAGCGGGAGTTGCGTTCTTC. Protein sequence: CSGRLAGVAFF.